These 22 T cell receptor beta chains were sequenced from one sample in a study of T cells in Graves' hyperthyroidism and ophthalmopathy. Amplification targeted TCR beta CDR3 regions from RNA transcripts. HTBI primers drove first-round RT-PCR of the TCR CDR3. TCRdb processed the multiplex PCR reads anew with MiXCR; each CDR3 protein has one entry. The sample comprises some 98,000 distinct CDR3 sequences, about 40% of which are singletons, and roughly 10% rests with the top ten. Sequenced sample: peripheral blood or thyroid tissue (not recorded which). The source of these receptors is a woman aged 30 to 39 with Graves' hyperthyroidism.

For this clonotype: At one of its ends the junction is not consistent with the germline gene, which may arise from a read error. The rearrangement links TRBV6-5 to TRBJ2-1, with D tentatively TRBD2 (6 bases). Germline V CDR1 and CDR2: MNHEY, SVGAGI. This CDR3 has 14 amino acids. CDR3 DNA sequence: TGTGCCACCCAGGGCGGGACTTCCTACAATAAGCAGTTCTTC. Protein: CATQGGTSYNKQFF.

The count of this clonotype is one. The chain recombines TRBV7-2 with TRBJ2-5; TRBD1 aligns across 10 bases. The length of the CDR3 is 12 residues. Germline CDR1 reads SGHTA; CDR2 reads FQGNSA. CDR3 bases: TGTGTCGGGACAGGGGTGTTAGAGACCCAGTACTTC. Protein: CVGTGVLETQYF.

Note on this clonotype: The CDR3 end shows no conserved phenylalanine or tryptophan, and so a read error is likely. The chain has TRBV7-2 and TRBJ2-5; D may correspond to TRBD1 or TRBD2 (5 bases each). The V and J ends lost 2 bases and 4 bases respectively, with 14 bases between them. The CDR3 has 15 amino acids. Germline V gives CDR1 SGHTA, CDR2 FQGNSA. CDR3 loop: CASSLRGLWGETQYS. The CDR3 DNA reads TGTGCCAGCAGCTTACGGGGCTTATGGGGAGAGACCCAGTACTCC.

This clonotype was seen many times. The chain combines TRBV28 with TRBJ1-4; D is uncertain. V was shortened by 7 bases and J by 5 bases, with 23 bases between the two germline ends. This CDR3 has 17 residues. Germline V gene lookup returns CDR1 MDHEN and CDR2 SYDVKM. In DNA, the CDR3 is TGTGCCAGCACCGGATTGGACGGAACCGTGGAAAATGAAAAACTGTTTTTT. Amino acid sequence: CASTGLDGTVENEKLFF.

The CDR3 sequence: CSARRPWGRGGQETQYF. CDR3 sequence (DNA): TGCAGTGCTAGAAGGCCGTGGGGCAGGGGCGGCCAAGAGACCCAGTACTTC. V is TRBV20-1 and J is TRBJ2-5; a weak D match, TRBD1 (6 bases). The CDR3 has 17 residues. The germline V gene encodes CDR1 DFQATT and CDR2 SNEGSKA (reference sequence). Between the trimmed V and J ends, which lost 2 bases and 1 base, there was a span of 20 bases.

This clonotype was seen a few times. V and J are TRBV28 and TRBJ2-7; TRBD2 agrees at 12 bases. Unmatched junction bases numbered 13, after V lost 4 bases and J lost 3 bases. The length of the CDR3 is 18 residues. CDR1 is MDHEN, CDR2 SYDVKM, per germline. In DNA, the CDR3 is TGTGCCAGCAGTTCCGCGGGGATGCTAGCGGGAGGGCTCTACGAGCAGTACTTC. Its protein product is CASSSAGMLAGGLYEQYF. Drawing the rest from reference TRBV28 and TRBJ2-7, the complete variable domain is DVKVTQSSRYLVKRTGEKVFLECVQDMDHENMFWYRQDPGLGLRLIYFSYDVKMKEKGDIPEGYSVSREKKERFSLILESASTNQTSMYLCASSSAGMLAGGLYEQYFGPGTRLTVT.

The chain is built from TRBV24-1 and TRBJ2-5; D perhaps matches TRBD1 (5 bases). The V and J ends lost 0 bases and 5 bases respectively, with 6 bases between them. Germline assignment: CDR1 KGHDR and CDR2 SFDVKD. The CDR3 has 13 residues. As DNA, the CDR3 is TGTGCCACCAGTGATTTGGCAGGGGAGACCCAGTACTTC. This gives the protein CATSDLAGETQYF.

This clonotype was recorded at least ten times. This chain joins TRBV20-1 and TRBJ1-1, with TRBD1 as a possible D gene (5 bases). The CDR3 runs 12 residues. Trimming left V 2 bases short and J 11 bases short, with 15 bases between. Germline V gives CDR1 DFQATT, CDR2 SNEGSKA (reference sequence). The CDR3 sequence: CSARFWGSGAFF. CDR3 nucleotide sequence: TGCAGTGCTAGATTTTGGGGGTCAGGGGCTTTCTTT.

V is TRBV5-4 and J is TRBJ1-2; 10 bases fit TRBD1. Trimming removed 7 bases from V and 6 bases from J; junction bases left unmatched: 3. CDR3 size: 12 residues. CDR1 is SGHNT and CDR2 is YYREEE in the germline V gene (reference sequence). The CDR3 region has the DNA TGTGCCAGCGCCGGACAGGGGGATGGCTACACCTTC. This sequence encodes CASAGQGDGYTF.

A word on this clonotype: Compared with germline, one end of the junction differs, possibly owing to a read error. The chain joins TRBV7-9 to TRBJ2-2; perhaps D is TRBD1 or TRBD2 (5 bases each). The CDR3 sequence is 16 residues long. The V gene's germline CDR1 is SEHNR and CDR2 FQNEAQ (reference sequence). CDR3 in amino acids: CASGFGASKNTGELFF. The CDR3 DNA is TGTGCCAGCGGCTTCGGGGCTAGCAAGAACACCGGGGAGCTGTTTTTT.

A word on this clonotype: One end of the junction varies from germline; a read error may be responsible. The genes are TRBV6-6 and TRBJ2-7, with 9 nucleotides matching TRBD1. Germline CDR1 and CDR2: MNHNY and SVGAGI (reference sequence). The CDR3 has 15 amino acids. CDR3 loop: CAISPHGTGQYEQYF. The CDR3 region has the DNA TGTGCCATCAGTCCTCACGGGACAGGGCAATACGAGCAGTACTTC.

This clonotype was counted at least ten times. V gene TRBV7-6 combines with J gene TRBJ2-7; the match to TRBD1 covers 7 bases. The CDR3 has 16 residues. V shed 5 bases and J 0 bases; nucleotides not matched to a gene: 10. Germline values: CDR1 SGHVS, CDR2 FNYEAQ. The CDR3 here is CASSLESGQNSYEQYF. CDR3 bases: TGTGCCAGCAGCCTCGAATCGGGACAGAACTCCTACGAGCAGTACTTC.

This clonotype was seen repeatedly, ten times or more. The chain uses TRBV5-1 and TRBJ2-5; tentative D call: TRBD2 (5 bases). CDR1 is SGHRS, CDR2 YFSETQ, per germline. V lost 0 bases, J lost 4 bases, and 13 bases lay in between. The CDR3 contains 15 residues. CDR3 sequence reads: CASSLAFGIRETQYF. CDR3 sequence (DNA): TGCGCCAGCAGCTTGGCCTTCGGGATAAGAGAGACCCAGTACTTC.

The chain couples TRBV12-3 or TRBV12-4 to TRBJ2-3, with D maybe TRBD1 (5 bases). V was shortened by 2 bases and J by 11 bases, with 11 bases between the two germline ends. This CDR3 is 12 amino acids long. CDR3 in DNA: TGTGCCAGCAGTTTAACGGGCCAGGGGCAGTATTTT. This sequence encodes CASSLTGQGQYF.

This clonotype was seen at least ten times. The V and J genes are TRBV27 and TRBJ1-5, with no clear D. The CDR3 has 13 residues. In germline, CDR1 is MNHEY, CDR2 SMNVEV (reference sequence). Trimming took 3 bases from V and 3 from J, leaving 6 bases between them. In DNA, the CDR3 is TGTGCCAGCAGTTTTATCGACAATCAGCCCCAGCATTTT. It yields the protein CASSFIDNQPQHF.

The sample holds many counts of this clonotype. This chain joins TRBV9 and TRBJ2-7; a possible D gene is TRBD2 (7 bases). The CDR3 is 16 amino acids. Per germline, CDR1 SGDLS and CDR2 YYNGEE. Trimming pared 0 bases from V and 2 bases from J, leaving 15 bases between. The CDR3 DNA follows: TGTGCCAGCAGCGTAGCCGCGGGGGCGCGACCCTACGAGCAGTACTTC. It yields the protein CASSVAAGARPYEQYF.

This clonotype was seen ten or more times. The chain carries TRBV19 and TRBJ1-2; TRBD1 might be the D (5 bases). The CDR3 consists of 12 residues. Germline assignment: CDR1 LNHDA and CDR2 SQIVND (reference sequence). The V end lost 6 bases, the J end lost 7 bases, and 12 bases lay between the germline ends. CDR3 region: CASSIGGIGYTF. The CDR3 nucleotides are TGTGCCAGTAGCATCGGGGGTATTGGCTACACCTTC.

At least ten counts were recorded for this clonotype. This rearrangement joins TRBV10-3 to TRBJ1-5; D ambiguous. CDR3 size: 15 residues. The germline V gene encodes CDR1 ENHRY and CDR2 SYGVKD. Trimming removed 3 bases at V and 6 bases at J, with 15 bases between. CDR3 nucleotide sequence: TGTGCCATCAGTGATTTCGGAAGGGAGGGTCAGCCCCAGCATTTT. This sequence encodes CAISDFGREGQPQHF.

The chain recombines TRBV12-3 or TRBV12-4 with TRBJ1-5; D is possibly TRBD1 (5 bases). V lost 3 bases and J 3 bases, leaving 12 bases between the germline ends. The CDR3 length is 15 residues. CDR3 loop: CASSFPGRDNQPQHF. The CDR3 nucleotides are TGTGCCAGCAGTTTTCCGGGACGGGACAATCAGCCCCAGCATTTT.

The chain combines TRBV6-5 with TRBJ2-3; D not resolved. The CDR3 has 16 residues. The germline V and J ends were trimmed by 5 bases and 0 bases, with 15 bases remaining between them. Germline V gene lookup returns CDR1 MNHEY and CDR2 SVGAGI. For the CDR3, the DNA is TGTGCCAGCAGTGAAATTTTCTTCCGTAGCACAGATACGCAGTATTTT. Protein sequence: CASSEIFFRSTDTQYF.

The rearrangement joins TRBV14 to TRBJ2-7; D gene unclear. The CDR3 extends over 14 amino acids. Between the trimmed V and J ends, which lost 1 base and 2 bases, there was a span of 9 bases. CDR1 and CDR2 (germline): SGHDN, FVKESK. As DNA, the CDR3 is TGTGCCAGCAGCCAAGTAGGCCAGCCCTACGAGCAGTACTTC. It yields the protein CASSQVGQPYEQYF.

This clonotype was detected many times. This chain connects TRBV25-1 to TRBJ2-7; 8 nucleotides line up with TRBD2. V was clipped by 4 bases and J by 2 bases; unmatched bases: 4. Germline V gene sequence: CDR1 MGHDK, CDR2 SYGVNS. This CDR3 spans 14 amino acids. As DNA, the CDR3 is TGTGCCAGCAGTGGGCTAGCGGGCGCCTACGAGCAGTACTTC. Its protein is CASSGLAGAYEQYF.